A single sample is the source of the 11 T cell receptor beta chains below, sequenced in a study of identical twins. TCRdb itself ran the 5' RACE reads through MiXCR, one entry per CDR3 protein. The sample lists some 240,000 distinct CDR3 sequences; roughly a tenth were seen once. The sample consisted of memory T cells sorted from blood. All receptors derive from a man aged 45-65 years in good health.

At least ten counts were recorded for this clonotype. The rearrangement links TRBV20-1 to TRBJ2-2; D is perhaps TRBD2 (5 bases). This CDR3 comprises 13 residues. Germline CDR1 is DFQATT and CDR2 is SNEGSKA (reference sequence). Trimming pared 6 bases from V and 7 bases from J, leaving 15 bases between. CDR3 protein: CSAGRTGYGELFF. The CDR3 nucleotides are TGCAGTGCGGGTCGGACGGGGTACGGGGAGCTGTTTTTT.

In its sample, this clonotype was seen a few times. The chain links TRBV14 to TRBJ2-7; 8 bases line up with TRBD1. The trim removed 1 base at V and 4 bases at J, leaving 3 bases unmatched. The CDR3 covers 14 residues. From germline, CDR1 is SGHDN and CDR2 FVKESK. This CDR3 reads CASSQGRGLYEQYF. Here the CDR3 DNA reads TGTGCCAGCAGCCAAGGCAGGGGGCTATACGAGCAGTACTTC.

The chain joins TRBV7-3 to TRBJ2-5; D uncertain. The CDR3 spans 13 residues. V was shortened by 1 base and J by 3 bases, with 6 bases between the two germline ends. Germline V gives CDR1 SGHTA, CDR2 FQGTGA. The CDR3 region is CASSLSIEETQYF. The CDR3 bases are TGTGCCAGCAGCTTAAGCATCGAAGAGACCCAGTACTTC.

This clonotype showed up many times. The chain joins TRBV4-1 to TRBJ1-6; 10 bases fit TRBD1. Per germline, CDR1 MGHRA and CDR2 YSYEKL. CDR3 length equals 14 residues. V trimming: 7 bases; J trimming: 8 bases; junction bases outside the gene matches: 5. In DNA, the CDR3 is TGCGCCAGCACCCGGGACAGGGGAGATTCACCCCTCCACTTT. This encodes CASTRDRGDSPLHF.

The V and J genes are TRBV5-5 and TRBJ2-3; D remains unclear. Per the germline V gene, CDR1 is SGHKS and CDR2 is YYEKEE (reference sequence). V lost 0 bases to trimming and J lost 5 bases, with 10 bases between them. The CDR3 length is 14 residues. CDR3 sequence: CASSLGTGGDTQYF. Here the CDR3 DNA reads TGTGCCAGCAGCTTGGGGACCGGCGGAGATACGCAGTATTTT.

This clonotype was recorded at least ten times. DNA for the CDR3: TGCGCCAGCAGCTTGAACGCGAACACCGGGGAGCTGTTTTTT. This gives the protein CASSLNANTGELFF. This chain links TRBV5-1 with TRBJ2-2; D gene uncertain. The germline gives CDR1 SGHRS, CDR2 YFSETQ. Trimming cost V 1 base and J 0 bases, with 4 bases left between them. The CDR3 spans 14 residues.

This clonotype was seen ten or more times. This chain connects TRBV20-1 to TRBJ2-5; no reliable D call. The germline V gene has CDR1 DFQATT and CDR2 SNEGSKA (reference sequence). Trimming stripped 5 bases from V and 1 base from J, with 2 bases between. This CDR3 has 10 residues. The CDR3 reads CSALQETQYF. The CDR3 coding sequence is TGCAGTGCTCTCCAAGAGACCCAGTACTTC.

This clonotype was counted many times. This sequence joins TRBV11-2 and TRBJ2-1; D is possibly TRBD2 (6 bases). V was shortened by 5 bases and J by 8 bases, with 16 bases between the two germline ends. The CDR3 runs to 14 residues. Germline CDR1 reads SGHAT; CDR2 reads FQNNGV. The CDR3 sequence is CASSPRPGVDEQFF. The CDR3 DNA follows: TGTGCCAGCAGCCCCCGTCCGGGGGTTGATGAGCAGTTCTTC.

This chain connects TRBV20-1 to TRBJ2-7; the D gene could be TRBD1 or TRBD2 (5 bases each). The CDR3 sequence is 11 residues long. Germline assignment: CDR1 DFQATT and CDR2 SNEGSKA (reference sequence). V lost 0 bases and J lost 9, with 9 bases in between. CDR3 sequence (DNA): TGCAGTGCTAGAGATACGGGGCCGCAGTACTTC. It translates to CSARDTGPQYF.

In this sample, this clonotype turned up many times. A read error may account for a junction end that differs from germline. The chain employs TRBV20-1 and TRBJ2-7, with a weak D call TRBD1 (7 bases). The CDR3 is 12 amino acids. Germline CDR1 and CDR2: DFQATT and SNEGSKA (reference sequence). The CDR3 nucleotides read TGCAGTGCTAGAGGGTCAGGGGGGACGTGTAACTTC. This codes for CSARGSGGTCNF.

This clonotype appeared many times. This rearrangement joins TRBV27 to TRBJ2-7; D call uncertain. Germline V CDR1 and CDR2: MNHEY, SMNVEV (reference sequence). Between the trimmed V and J ends, which lost 8 bases and 4 bases, there was a span of 6 bases. This CDR3 has 10 residues. Here the CDR3 reads CASWEYEQYF. Written as DNA, the CDR3 is TGTGCCAGCTGGGAATACGAGCAGTACTTC.